This T cell receptor (beta chain) was retrieved from a study of cytomegalovirus exposure and HLA in healthy donors. As to this clone: Its cognate antigen is unknown.

The CDR3 spans 15 residues. The ends were cut back, 3 bases at V and 1 base at J, with 10 bases in the middle. Germline V gene data show CDR1 as SEHNR and CDR2 as FQNEAQ (reference sequence). Vbeta (60) and Jbeta (13) primers were used in the PCR. Sequenced by immunoSEQ multiplex PCR; TCRdb stores in-frame clones only, minus some. The sample records approximately 100,000 clones, about two thirds being singletons. Findings and caveats of the study: Among TCR beta chains of equal frequency, HLA-associated ones were more clonally expanded in a later analysis.

This TCR derives from a human donor in good health. The sequencing sample was made of PBMCs. The chain links TRBV7-9 to TRBJ1-5; possibly TRBD1 for D (6 bases). The CDR3 DNA follows: TGTGCCAGCAGCTTTAATACAGGGAGCAATCAGCCCCAGCATTTT. Protein: CASSFNTGSNQPQHF.